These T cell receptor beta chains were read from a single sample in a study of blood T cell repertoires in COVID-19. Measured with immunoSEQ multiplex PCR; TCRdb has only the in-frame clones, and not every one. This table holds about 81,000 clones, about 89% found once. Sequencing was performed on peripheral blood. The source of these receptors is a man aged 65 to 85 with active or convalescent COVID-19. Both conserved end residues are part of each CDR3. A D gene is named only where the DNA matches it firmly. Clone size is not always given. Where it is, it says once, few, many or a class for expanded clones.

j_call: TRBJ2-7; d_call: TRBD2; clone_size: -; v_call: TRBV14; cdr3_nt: TGTGCCAGCAGATTAAGCGGGGATTCCTACGAGCAGTACTTC; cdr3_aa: CASRLSGDSYEQYF
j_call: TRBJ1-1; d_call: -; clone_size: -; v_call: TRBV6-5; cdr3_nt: TGTGCCAGCAGTTTAGACCCGGGAGGCACTGAAGCTTTCTTT; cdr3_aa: CASSLDPGGTEAFF
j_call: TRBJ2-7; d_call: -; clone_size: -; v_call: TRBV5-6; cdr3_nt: TGTGCCAGCAGCGTAGACAGGCTTGGCGAGCAGTACTTC; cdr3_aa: CASSVDRLGEQYF
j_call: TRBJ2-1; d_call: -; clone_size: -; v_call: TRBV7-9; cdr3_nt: TGTGCCAGCAGTTTGGGGGGCTCCTACAATGAGCAGTTCTTC; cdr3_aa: CASSLGGSYNEQFF
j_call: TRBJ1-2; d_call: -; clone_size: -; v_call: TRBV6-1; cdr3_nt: TGTGCCAGCAGTGATCGGGGAGCGGATGGCTACACCTTC; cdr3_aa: CASSDRGADGYTF
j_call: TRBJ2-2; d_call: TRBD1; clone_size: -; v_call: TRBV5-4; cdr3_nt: TGTGCCAGCAGTGGACAGGGGACCACCGGGGAGCTGTTTTTT; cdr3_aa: CASSGQGTTGELFF
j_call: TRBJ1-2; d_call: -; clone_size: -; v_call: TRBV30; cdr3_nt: TGTGCCTGGAGTGTAGGGGCTAACTATGGCTACACCTTC; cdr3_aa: CAWSVGANYGYTF
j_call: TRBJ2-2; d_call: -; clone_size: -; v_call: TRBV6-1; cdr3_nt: TGTGCCAGCAGTGAAATGGAACAGATCACCGGGGAGCTGTTTTTT; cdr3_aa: CASSEMEQITGELFF
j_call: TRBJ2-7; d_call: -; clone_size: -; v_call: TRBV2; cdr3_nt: TGTGCCAGCAGTGAGCAGGGCTCGGGTGAGCAGTACTTC; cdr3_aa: CASSEQGSGEQYF
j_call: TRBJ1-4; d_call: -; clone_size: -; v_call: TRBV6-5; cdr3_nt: TGTGCCAGCAGGGAGACCTTTACCAGCGAAAAACTGTTTTTT; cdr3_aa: CASRETFTSEKLFF
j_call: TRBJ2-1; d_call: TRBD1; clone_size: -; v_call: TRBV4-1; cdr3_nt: TGCGCCAGCAGCCAAGATAGGACAGGGACGCAGTTCTTC; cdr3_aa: CASSQDRTGTQFF
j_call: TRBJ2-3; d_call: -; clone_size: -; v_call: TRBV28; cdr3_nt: TGTGCCAGCCGGGGGGCGGGGGCACCCACAGATACGCAGTATTTT; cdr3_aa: CASRGAGAPTDTQYF
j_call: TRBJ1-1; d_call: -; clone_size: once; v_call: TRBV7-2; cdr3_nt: TGTGCCAGCAGCTTGGACAGAAACACTGAAGCTTTCTTT; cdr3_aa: CASSLDRNTEAFF
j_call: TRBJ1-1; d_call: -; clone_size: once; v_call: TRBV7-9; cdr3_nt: TGTGCCAGCAGCTTAGGCACCGGTGAAGCTTTCTTT; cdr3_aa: CASSLGTGEAFF
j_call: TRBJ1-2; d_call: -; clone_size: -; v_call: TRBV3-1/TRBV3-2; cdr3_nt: TGTGCCAGCAGCCTCGAGGACAGAGGTGGCTACACCTTC; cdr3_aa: CASSLEDRGGYTF
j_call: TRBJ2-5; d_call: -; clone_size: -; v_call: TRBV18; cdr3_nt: TGTGCCAGCTCACCAATAGCAGGGGAGACCCAGTACTTC; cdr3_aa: CASSPIAGETQYF
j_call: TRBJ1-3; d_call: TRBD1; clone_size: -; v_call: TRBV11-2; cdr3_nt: TGTGCCAGCAGCTCAGGGACAGTGATCTCTGGAAACACCATATATTTT; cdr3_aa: CASSSGTVISGNTIYF
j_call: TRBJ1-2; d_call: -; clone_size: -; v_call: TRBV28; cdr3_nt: TGTGCCAGCAGTTGGGACAAAGGGGGCTACACCTTC; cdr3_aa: CASSWDKGGYTF
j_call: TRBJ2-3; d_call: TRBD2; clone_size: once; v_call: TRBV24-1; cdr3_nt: TGTGCCACCAGTGACCCTCTAGCGGGGGCGGGAGATACGCAGTATTTT; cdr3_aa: CATSDPLAGAGDTQYF
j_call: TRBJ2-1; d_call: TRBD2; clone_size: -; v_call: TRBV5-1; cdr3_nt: TGCGCCAGCAGCTCCTTAGCGGGGGGCCAGCAGTTCTTC; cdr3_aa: CASSSLAGGQQFF
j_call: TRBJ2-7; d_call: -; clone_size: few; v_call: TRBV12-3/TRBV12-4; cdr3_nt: TGTGCCAGCAGTTTCCCCGGGGGTTACGAGCAGTACTTC; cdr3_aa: CASSFPGGYEQYF
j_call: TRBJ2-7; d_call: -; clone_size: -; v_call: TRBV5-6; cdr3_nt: TGTGCCAGCAGCTTGACGCCAGGGGGGTCCTACGAGCAGTACTTC; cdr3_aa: CASSLTPGGSYEQYF
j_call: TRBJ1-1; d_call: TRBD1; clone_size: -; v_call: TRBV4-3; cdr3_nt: TGCGCCAGCAGCCAAGATCTCGGCAGGGGGCGAGCTTTCTTT; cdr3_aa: CASSQDLGRGRAFF
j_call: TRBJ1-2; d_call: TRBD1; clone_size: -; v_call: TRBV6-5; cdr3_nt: TGTGCCAGCAGATTAGACAGGGGGCACTATGGCTACACCTTC; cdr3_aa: CASRLDRGHYGYTF
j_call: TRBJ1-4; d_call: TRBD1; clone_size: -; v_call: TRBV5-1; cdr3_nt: TGCGCCAGCAGCTTGGGGGACAGGTTGGATGAAAAACTGTTTTTT; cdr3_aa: CASSLGDRLDEKLFF
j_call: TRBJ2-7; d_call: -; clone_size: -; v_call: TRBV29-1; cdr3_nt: TGCAGCGTTATCCCCGGGGTTAAAGGCGCGTACGAGCAGTACTTC; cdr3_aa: CSVIPGVKGAYEQYF
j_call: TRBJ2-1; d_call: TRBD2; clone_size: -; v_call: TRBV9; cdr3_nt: TGTGCCAGCAGCGCGGGACTAGCCTATTTCAATGAGCAGTTCTTC; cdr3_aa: CASSAGLAYFNEQFF
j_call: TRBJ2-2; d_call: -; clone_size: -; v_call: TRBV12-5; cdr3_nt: TGTGCTAGTGGTTTGGTCCAAGACAGGGAAGGAGGGACCGGGGAGCTGTTTTTT; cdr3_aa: CASGLVQDREGGTGELFF
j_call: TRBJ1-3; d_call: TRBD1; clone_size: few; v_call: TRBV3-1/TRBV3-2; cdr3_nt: TGTGCCAGCAGCCAGGGACAGGGGGCAAACACCATATATTTT; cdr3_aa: CASSQGQGANTIYF
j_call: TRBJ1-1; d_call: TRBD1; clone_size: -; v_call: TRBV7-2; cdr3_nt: TGTGCCAGCAGCCCCGGGACAGCGAACACTGAAGCTTTCTTT; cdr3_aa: CASSPGTANTEAFF
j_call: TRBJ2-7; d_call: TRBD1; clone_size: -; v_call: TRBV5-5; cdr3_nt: TGTGCCAGCAGCCAGACAACAGGGGGCGCCTACGAGCAGTACTTC; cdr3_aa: CASSQTTGGAYEQYF
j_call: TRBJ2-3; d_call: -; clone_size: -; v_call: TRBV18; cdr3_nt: TGTGCCAGCTCCCCAGCTGGGGCCTCCGATACGCAGTATTTT; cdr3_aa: CASSPAGASDTQYF
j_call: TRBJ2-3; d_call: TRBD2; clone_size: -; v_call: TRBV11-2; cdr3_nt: TGTGCCAGCAGCACGGGAGGAGGAGGCACAGATACGCAGTATTTT; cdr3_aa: CASSTGGGGTDTQYF
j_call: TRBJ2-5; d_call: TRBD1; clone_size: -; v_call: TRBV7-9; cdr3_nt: TGTGCCAGCATCCCGACAGGGGGAGAGACCCAGTACTTC; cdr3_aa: CASIPTGGETQYF
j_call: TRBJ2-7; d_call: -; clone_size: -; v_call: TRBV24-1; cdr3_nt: TGTGCCACCAGTGATTCGAGAGACTCCCGGGACGAGCAGTACTTC; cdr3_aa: CATSDSRDSRDEQYF
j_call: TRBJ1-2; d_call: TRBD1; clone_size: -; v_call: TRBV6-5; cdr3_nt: TGTGCCAGCAGTTCAGGGGGCTATGGCTACACCTTC; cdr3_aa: CASSSGGYGYTF
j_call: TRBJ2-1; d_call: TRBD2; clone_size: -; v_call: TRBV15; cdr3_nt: TGTGCCACCAGCAGAGGACTAGCGGGGAAGGGCAATGAGCAGTTCTTC; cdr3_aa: CATSRGLAGKGNEQFF
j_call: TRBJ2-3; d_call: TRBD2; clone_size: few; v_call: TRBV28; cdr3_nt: TGTGCCAGCAGTTTACTTGGCGGGGGGGCGACAGATACGCAGTATTTT; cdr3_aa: CASSLLGGGATDTQYF
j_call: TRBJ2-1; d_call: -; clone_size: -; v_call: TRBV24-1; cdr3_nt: TGTGCCACCAGTGGGCAGCGGGTTAGCTCCTACAATGAGCAGTTCTTC; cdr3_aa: CATSGQRVSSYNEQFF
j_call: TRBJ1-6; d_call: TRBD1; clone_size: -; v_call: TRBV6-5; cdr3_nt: TGTGCCAGCAGTCCAGGGGGAACCTATAATTCACCCCTCCACTTT; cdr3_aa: CASSPGGTYNSPLHF
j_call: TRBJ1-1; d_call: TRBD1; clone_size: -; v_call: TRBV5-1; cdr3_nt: TGCGCCAGCAGCCGGGGACAGCTTAACACTGAAGCTTTCTTT; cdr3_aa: CASSRGQLNTEAFF
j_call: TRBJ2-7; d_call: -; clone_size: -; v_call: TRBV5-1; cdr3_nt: TGCGCCAGCAGCTTCTTAGCCTCCTACGAGCAGTACTTC; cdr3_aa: CASSFLASYEQYF
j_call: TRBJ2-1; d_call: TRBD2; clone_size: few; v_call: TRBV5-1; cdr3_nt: TGCGCCAGCAGCTTCCAGCGGGGGGGCTATGAGCAGTTCTTC; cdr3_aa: CASSFQRGGYEQFF
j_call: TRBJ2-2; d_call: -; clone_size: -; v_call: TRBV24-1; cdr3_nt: TGTGCCACCAGTGATCGACACAGGGACACCGGGGAGCTGTTTTTT; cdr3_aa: CATSDRHRDTGELFF
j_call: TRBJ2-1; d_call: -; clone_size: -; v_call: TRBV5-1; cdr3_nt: TGCGCCAGCAGCCCTGGACAGAGTTATAATGAGCAGTTCTTC; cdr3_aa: CASSPGQSYNEQFF
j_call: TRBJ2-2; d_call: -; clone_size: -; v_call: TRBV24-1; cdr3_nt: TGTGCCACCAGTGATCCACCCTCCCCGGGATCTCCCGGGGAGCTGTTTTTT; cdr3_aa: CATSDPPSPGSPGELFF
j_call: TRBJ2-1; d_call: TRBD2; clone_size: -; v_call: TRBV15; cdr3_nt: TGTGCCACCAGCAGAGATCTAGCGGGGGGGGCCAAGGAGCAGTTCTTC; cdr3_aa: CATSRDLAGGAKEQFF
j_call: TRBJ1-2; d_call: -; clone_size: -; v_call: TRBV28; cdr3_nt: TGTGCAATAGCGGGCAGGGCCTATGGCTACACCTTC; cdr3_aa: CAIAGRAYGYTF
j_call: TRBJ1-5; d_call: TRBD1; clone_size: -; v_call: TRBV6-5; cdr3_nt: TGTGCCAGCAGTCGACAGGGGGCTAGTCAGCCCCAGCATTTT; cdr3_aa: CASSRQGASQPQHF